Described below is a single T cell receptor (beta chain) sequence and its context. This sample was included in a study of blood T cell repertoires in COVID-19. Study in general: Samples representing acute and convalescent COVID-19 were sourced from the United States, Italy and Spain.

In the original analysis: Estimates of nucleated cell counts were drawn from the amplification of reference gene primers. Generated by immunoSEQ multiplex PCR, the TCRdb table keeps only in-frame clones and is missing some. The DNA gave D and trimming, while V, J and clone size come from that table. The table shows a few hundred thousand clones, with around 89% occurring only once. Seattle-derived patients entered the study during active infection and were followed longitudinally. Germline V gene lookup returns CDR1 LNHDA and CDR2 SQIVND (reference sequence). The CDR3 is made up of 15 amino acids. V lost 2 bases and J 6 bases, leaving 14 bases between the germline ends.

This sequence was found in a woman aged 25 to 39 with COVID-19, enrolled during active disease. Sequencing input: peripheral blood. The V gene is TRBV19, the J gene TRBJ2-1; weak D call: TRBD2 (6 bases). The CDR3 protein is CASSIPPGEFNEQFF. The CDR3 DNA sequence: TGTGCCAGTAGTATACCTCCGGGGGAATTCAATGAGCAGTTCTTC.